This T cell receptor (beta chain) was recorded in a study of CD8 T cells in ankylosing spondylitis. Study results and limitations: What appeared characteristic of ankylosing spondylitis blood was a TCR beta motif of eight highly homologous variants. Significantly higher representation of disease-linked clones was reported for matched ankylosing spondylitis synovial fluid.

Germline V gene data show CDR1 as LGHNA and CDR2 as YSLEER. CDR3 length: 14 amino acids. Trimming removed 2 bases from V and 3 bases from J, with 8 bases in between. Each CDR3 protein gets one entry after TCRdb re-called the 5' RACE reads with MiXCR. Of fewer than 550,000 distinct CDR3 sequences in the sample, roughly 5.2% were seen once. Note on this clonotype: The antigen remains unidentified.

Sequenced sample: blood, either unsorted or a sorted T cell fraction (not recorded which). The TCR comes from a male donor with ankylosing spondylitis. This chain joins TRBV4-3 and TRBJ1-5; D ambiguous. For the CDR3, the DNA is TGCGCCAGCAGCCAACACGCTTCCAATCAGCCCCAGCATTTT. Protein product: CASSQHASNQPQHF.